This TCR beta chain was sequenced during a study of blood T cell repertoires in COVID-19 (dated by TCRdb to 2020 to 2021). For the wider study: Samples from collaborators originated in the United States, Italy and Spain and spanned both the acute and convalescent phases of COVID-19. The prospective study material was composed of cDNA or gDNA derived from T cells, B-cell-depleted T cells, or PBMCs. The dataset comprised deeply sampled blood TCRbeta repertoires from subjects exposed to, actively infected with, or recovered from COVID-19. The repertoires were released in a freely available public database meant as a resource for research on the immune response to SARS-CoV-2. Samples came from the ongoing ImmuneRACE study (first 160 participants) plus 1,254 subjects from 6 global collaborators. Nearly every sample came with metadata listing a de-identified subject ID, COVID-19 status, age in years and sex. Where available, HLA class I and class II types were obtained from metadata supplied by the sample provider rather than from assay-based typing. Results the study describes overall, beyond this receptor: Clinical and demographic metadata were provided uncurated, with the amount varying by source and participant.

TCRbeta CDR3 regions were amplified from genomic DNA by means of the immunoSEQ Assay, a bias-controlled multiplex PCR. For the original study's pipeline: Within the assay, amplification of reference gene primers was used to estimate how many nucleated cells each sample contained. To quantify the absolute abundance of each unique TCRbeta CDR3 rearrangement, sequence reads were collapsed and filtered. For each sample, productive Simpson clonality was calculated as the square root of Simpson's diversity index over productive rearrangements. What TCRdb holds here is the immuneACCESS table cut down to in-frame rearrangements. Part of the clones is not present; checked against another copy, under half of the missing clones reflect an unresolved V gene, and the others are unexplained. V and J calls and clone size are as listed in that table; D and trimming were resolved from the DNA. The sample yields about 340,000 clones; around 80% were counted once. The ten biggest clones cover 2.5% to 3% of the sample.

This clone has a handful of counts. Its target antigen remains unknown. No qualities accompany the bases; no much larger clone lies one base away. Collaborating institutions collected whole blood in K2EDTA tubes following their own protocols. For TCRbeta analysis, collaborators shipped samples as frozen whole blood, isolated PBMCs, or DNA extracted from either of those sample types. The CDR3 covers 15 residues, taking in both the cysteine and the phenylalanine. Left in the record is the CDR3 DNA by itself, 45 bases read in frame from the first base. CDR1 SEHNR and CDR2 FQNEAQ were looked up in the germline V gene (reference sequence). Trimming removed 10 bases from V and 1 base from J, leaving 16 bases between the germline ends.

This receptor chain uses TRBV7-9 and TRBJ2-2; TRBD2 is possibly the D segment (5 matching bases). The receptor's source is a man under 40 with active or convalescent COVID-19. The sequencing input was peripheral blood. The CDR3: CAILGVALNTGELFF. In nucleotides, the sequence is TGTGCCATCCTCGGGGTAGCGTTGAACACCGGGGAGCTGTTTTTT.